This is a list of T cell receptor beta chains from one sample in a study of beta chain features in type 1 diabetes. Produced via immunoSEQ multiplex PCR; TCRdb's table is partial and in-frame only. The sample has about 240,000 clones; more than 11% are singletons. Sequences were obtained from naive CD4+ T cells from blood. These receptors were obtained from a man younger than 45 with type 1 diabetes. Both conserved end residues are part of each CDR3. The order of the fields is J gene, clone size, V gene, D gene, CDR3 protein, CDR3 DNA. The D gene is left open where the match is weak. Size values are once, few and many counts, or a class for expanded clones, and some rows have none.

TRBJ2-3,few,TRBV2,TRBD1,CAGKGGLSTDTQYF,TGTGCCGGAAAAGGGGGCCTATCAACAGATACGCAGTATTTT
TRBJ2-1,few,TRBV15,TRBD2,CATSSDNGLAGGWYNQQFF,TGTGCCACCAGCAGCGATAACGGACTAGCGGGAGGGTGGTACAATCAGCAGTTCTTC
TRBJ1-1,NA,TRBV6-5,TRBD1,CASSTGQGNTEAFF,TGTGCCAGCAGTACCGGACAGGGGAACACTGAAGCTTTCTTT
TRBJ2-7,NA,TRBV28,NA,CASSSTVYEQYF,TGTGCCAGCAGTTCCACAGTCTACGAGCAGTACTTC
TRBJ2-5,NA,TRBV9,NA,CASSVGVGEETQYF,TGTGCCAGCAGCGTAGGCGTAGGGGAAGAGACCCAGTACTTC
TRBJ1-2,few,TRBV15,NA,CATSRLRDSGNYGYTF,TGTGCCACCAGCAGGTTACGGGACTCAGGGAACTATGGCTACACCTTC
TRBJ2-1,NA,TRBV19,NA,CASSLGRGYNEQFF,TGTGCCAGTAGCCTAGGCAGGGGATACAATGAGCAGTTCTTC
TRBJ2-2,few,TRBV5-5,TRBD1,CASSLWDRDTGELFF,TGTGCCAGCAGCTTGTGGGACAGGGACACCGGGGAGCTGTTTTTT
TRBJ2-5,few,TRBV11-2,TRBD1,CASSPRGETQYF,TGTGCCAGCAGCCCCAGGGGGGAGACCCAGTACTTC
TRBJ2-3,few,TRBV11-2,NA,CASSFGGNTDTQYF,TGTGCCAGCAGCTTTGGGGGGAACACAGATACGCAGTATTTT
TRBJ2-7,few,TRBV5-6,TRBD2,CASSGWTSFFSREQYF,TGTGCCAGCAGCGGGTGGACTAGCTTTTTTTCCCGCGAGCAGTACTTC
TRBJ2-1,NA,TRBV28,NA,CASSASLSSSYNEQFF,TGTGCCAGCAGTGCCTCGCTCTCGAGCTCCTACAATGAGCAGTTCTTC
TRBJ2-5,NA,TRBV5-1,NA,CASSWGGGHQEETQYF,TGCGCCAGCAGCTGGGGCGGGGGACACCAAGAAGAGACCCAGTACTTC